Here is one TCR beta chain with its context. The data are from a study of neoadjuvant anti-PD-1 for oral cavity cancer. Sequencing was performed with immunoSEQ multiplex PCR; in TCRdb, only in-frame clones are kept and a portion is missing. The sample consists of some 15,000 clones, roughly 69% of them appearing once. Time point in this sample: after neoadjuvant nivolumab, at surgical resection. Per the germline V gene, CDR1 is SQVTM and CDR2 is ANQGSEA. The CDR3 consists of 13 residues. With 5 bases removed from V and 4 bases from J, the gap between germline ends came to 12 bases. The source was PBMCs, collected after nivolumab (anti-PD-1) treatment. This TCR was sampled from a person aged 35-79 years with oral cavity squamous cell carcinoma. This chain uses TRBV29-1 with TRBJ2-1, with D perhaps matching TRBD1 (5 bases). The CDR3 DNA reads TGCAGCGTTAGCTGGCAGGGTTACAATGAGCAGTTCTTC. Translation: CSVSWQGYNEQFF.